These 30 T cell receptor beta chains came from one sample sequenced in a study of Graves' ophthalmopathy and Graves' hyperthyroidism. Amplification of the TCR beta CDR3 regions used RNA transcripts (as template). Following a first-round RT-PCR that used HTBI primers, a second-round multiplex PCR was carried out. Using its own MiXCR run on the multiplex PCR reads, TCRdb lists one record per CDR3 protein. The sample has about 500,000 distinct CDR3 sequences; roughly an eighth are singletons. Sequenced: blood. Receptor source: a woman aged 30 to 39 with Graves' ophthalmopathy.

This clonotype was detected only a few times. This CDR3 reads CASSTTSGRRNEQYF. CDR3 nucleotides: TGTGCCAGCAGCACGACTAGCGGGAGGCGTAATGAGCAGTACTTC. The chain couples TRBV11-2 to TRBJ2-7; 13 bases fit TRBD2. CDR3 size: 15 residues. Germline CDR1 is SGHAT and CDR2 is FQNNGV. V was pared by 5 bases and J by 7 bases, with 8 bases of the junction left unmatched. The entire variable domain, with the rest obtained from reference TRBV11-2 and TRBJ2-7, is as follows: EAGVAQSPRYKIIEKRQSVAFWCNPISGHATLYWYQQILGQGPKLLIQFQNNGVVDDSQLPKDRFSAERLKGVDSTLKIQPAKLEDSAVYLCASSTTSGRRNEQYFGPGTRLTVT.

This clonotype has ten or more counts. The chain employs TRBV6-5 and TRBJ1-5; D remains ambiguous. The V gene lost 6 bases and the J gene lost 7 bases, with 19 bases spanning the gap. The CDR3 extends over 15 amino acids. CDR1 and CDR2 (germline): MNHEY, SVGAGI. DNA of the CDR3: TGTGCCAGCAGACCTAGTCGGTCTGGTGGCCAGCCCCAGCATTTT. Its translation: CASRPSRSGGQPQHF.

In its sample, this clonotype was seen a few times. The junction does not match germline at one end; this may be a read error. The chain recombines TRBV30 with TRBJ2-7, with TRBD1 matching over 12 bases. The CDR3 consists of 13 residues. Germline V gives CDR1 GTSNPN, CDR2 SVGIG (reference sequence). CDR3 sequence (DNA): TGTGCCTGGAGTGTAGGGGGACAGGGGGCAGCCAATTTC. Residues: CAWSVGGQGAANF.

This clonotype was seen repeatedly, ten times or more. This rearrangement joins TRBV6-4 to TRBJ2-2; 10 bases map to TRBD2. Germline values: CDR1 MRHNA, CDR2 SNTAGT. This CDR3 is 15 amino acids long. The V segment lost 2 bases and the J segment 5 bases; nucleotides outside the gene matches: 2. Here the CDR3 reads CASSDQREGTGELFF. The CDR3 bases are TGTGCCAGCAGTGACCAGCGGGAGGGGACCGGGGAGCTGTTTTTT.

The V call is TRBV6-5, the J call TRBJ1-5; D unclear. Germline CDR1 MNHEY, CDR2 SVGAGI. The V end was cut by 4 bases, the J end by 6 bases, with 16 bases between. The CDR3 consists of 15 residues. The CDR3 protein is CASSFFGRAVQPQHF. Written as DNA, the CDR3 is TGTGCCAGCAGTTTTTTCGGGAGGGCGGTTCAGCCCCAGCATTTT.

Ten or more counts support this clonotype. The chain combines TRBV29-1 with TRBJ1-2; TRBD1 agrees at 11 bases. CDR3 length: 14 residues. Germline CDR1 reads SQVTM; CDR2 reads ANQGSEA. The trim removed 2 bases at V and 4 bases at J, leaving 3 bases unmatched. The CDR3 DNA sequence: TGCAGCGTTGAATTGGGGACAGGGGGCTATGGCTACACCTTC. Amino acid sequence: CSVELGTGGYGYTF.

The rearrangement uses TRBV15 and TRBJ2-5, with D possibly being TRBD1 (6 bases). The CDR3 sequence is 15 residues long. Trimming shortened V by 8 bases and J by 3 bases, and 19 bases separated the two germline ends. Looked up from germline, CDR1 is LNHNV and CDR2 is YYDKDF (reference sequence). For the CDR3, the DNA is TGTGCCACCTCGTACAGGGCAGCCTCAAAAGAGACCCAGTACTTC. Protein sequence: CATSYRAASKETQYF.

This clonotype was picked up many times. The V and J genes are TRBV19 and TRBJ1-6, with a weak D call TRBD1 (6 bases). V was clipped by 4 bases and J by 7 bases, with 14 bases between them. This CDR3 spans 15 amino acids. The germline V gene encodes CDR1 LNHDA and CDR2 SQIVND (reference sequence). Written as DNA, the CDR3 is TGTGCCAGTAGTAACCGGGGGGCGACGAATTCACCCCTCCACTTT. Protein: CASSNRGATNSPLHF.

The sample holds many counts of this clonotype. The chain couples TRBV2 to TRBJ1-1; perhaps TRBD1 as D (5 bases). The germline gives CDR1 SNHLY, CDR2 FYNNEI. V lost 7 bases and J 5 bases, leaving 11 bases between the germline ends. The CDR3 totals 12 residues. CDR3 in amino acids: CASISGFTEAFF. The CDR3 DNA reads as TGTGCCAGCATATCAGGGTTTACTGAAGCTTTCTTT.

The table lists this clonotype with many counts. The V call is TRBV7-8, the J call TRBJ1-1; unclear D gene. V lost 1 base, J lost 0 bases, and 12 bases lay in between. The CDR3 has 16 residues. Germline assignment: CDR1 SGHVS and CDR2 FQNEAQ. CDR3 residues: CASSLESVRMNTEAFF. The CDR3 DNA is TGTGCCAGCAGCTTAGAAAGTGTCAGAATGAACACTGAAGCTTTCTTT.

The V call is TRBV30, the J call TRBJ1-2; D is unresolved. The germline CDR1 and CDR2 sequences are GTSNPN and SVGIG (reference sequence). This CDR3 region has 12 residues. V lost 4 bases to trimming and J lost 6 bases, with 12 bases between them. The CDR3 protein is CAWTYPRDGYTF. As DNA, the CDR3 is TGTGCCTGGACCTACCCGAGGGATGGCTACACCTTC.

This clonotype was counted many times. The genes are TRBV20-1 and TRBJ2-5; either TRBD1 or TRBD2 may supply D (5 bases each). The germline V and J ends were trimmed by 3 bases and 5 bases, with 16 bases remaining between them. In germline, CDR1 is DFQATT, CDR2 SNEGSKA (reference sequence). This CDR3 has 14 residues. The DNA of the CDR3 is TGCAGTGCTAGGCCAAAAGGGGTAGCGGAGACCCAGTACTTC. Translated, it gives CSARPKGVAETQYF.

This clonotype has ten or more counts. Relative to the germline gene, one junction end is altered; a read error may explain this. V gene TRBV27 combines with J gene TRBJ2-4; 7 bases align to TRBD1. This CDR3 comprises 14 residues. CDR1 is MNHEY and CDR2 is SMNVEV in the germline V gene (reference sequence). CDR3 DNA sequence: TGTGCCAGCAGTCTTTACAGGGGTGGGAACATTAAGTACTTC. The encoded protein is CASSLYRGGNIKYF.

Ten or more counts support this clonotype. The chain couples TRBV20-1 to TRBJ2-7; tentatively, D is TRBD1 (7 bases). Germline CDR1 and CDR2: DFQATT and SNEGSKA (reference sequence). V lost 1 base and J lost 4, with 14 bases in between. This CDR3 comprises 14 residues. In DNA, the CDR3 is TGCAGTGCTAGAGGGCGGGACAGAAGATACGAGCAGTACTTC. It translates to CSARGRDRRYEQYF.

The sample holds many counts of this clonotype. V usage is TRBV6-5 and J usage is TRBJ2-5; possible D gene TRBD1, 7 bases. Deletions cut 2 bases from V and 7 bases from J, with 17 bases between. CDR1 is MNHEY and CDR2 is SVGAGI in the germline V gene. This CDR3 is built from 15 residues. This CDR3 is CASSYPGGGGGTQYF. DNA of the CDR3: TGTGCCAGCAGTTACCCCGGAGGGGGCGGAGGGACCCAGTACTTC.

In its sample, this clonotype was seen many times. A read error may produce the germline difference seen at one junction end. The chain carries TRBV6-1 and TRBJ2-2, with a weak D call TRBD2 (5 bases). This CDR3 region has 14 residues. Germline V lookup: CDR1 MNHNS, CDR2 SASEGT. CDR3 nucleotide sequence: TGTGCCAGCAGTAAAGCGGCGAACACCGGGGAGCTGTTTTTT. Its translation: CASSKAANTGELFF.

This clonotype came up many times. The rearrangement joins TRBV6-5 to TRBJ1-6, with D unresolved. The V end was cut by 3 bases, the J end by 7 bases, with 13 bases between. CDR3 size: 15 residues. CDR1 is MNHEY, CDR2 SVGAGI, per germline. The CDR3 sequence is CASSYPSAGNSPLHF. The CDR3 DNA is TGTGCCAGCAGTTATCCTTCGGCCGGGAATTCACCCCTCCACTTT.

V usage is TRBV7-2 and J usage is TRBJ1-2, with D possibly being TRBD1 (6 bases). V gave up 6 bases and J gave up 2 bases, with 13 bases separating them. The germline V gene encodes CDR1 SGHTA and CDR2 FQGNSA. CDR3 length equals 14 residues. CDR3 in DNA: TGTGCCAGCAGTTCGGGACATCAAAACTATGGCTACACCTTC. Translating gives CASSSGHQNYGYTF.

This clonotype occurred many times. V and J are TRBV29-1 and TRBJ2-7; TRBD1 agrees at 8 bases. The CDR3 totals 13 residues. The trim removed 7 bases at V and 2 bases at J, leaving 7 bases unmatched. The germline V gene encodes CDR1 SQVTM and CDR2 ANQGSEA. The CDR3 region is CSAKGTGTYEQYF. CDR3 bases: TGCAGCGCCAAGGGGACAGGAACCTACGAGCAGTACTTC.

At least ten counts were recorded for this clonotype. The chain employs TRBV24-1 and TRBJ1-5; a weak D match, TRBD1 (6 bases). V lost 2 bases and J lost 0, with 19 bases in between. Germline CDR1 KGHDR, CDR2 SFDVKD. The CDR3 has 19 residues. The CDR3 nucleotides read TGTGCCACCAGTGATTCGGACAGAAGCCTCCCCTATAGCAATCAGCCCCAGCATTTT. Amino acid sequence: CATSDSDRSLPYSNQPQHF.

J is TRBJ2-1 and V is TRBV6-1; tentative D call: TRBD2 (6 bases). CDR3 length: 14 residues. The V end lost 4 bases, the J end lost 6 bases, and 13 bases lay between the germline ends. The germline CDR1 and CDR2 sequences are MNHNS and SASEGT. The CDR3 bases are TGTGCCAGCAGTGGGGCATCCGGGGGCAATGAGCAGTTCTTC. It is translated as CASSGASGGNEQFF.

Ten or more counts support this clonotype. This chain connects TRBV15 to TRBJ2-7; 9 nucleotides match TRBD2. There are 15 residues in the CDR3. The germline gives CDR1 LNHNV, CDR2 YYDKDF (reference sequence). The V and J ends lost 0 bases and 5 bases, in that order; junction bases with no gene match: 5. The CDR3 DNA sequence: TGTGCCACCAGCAGAGACCCGGCTAGCGGGAACGAGCAGTACTTC. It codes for CATSRDPASGNEQYF.

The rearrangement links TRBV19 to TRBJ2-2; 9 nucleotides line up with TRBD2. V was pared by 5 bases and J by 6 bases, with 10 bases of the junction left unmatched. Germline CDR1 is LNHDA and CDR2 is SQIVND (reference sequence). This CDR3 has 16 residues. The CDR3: CASSVWREGFSGELFF. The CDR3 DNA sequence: TGTGCCAGTAGTGTGTGGCGGGAGGGGTTTTCCGGGGAGCTGTTTTTT.

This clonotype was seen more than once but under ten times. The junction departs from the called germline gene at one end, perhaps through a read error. DNA of the CDR3: TGCGCCAGCAGCCAAGGGACAGGGATGAACATTAAGTACTTC. Its protein is CASSQGTGMNIKYF. J is TRBJ2-4 and V is TRBV4-1; the match to TRBD1 covers 8 bases. This CDR3 comprises 14 residues. CDR1 is MGHRA and CDR2 is YSYEKL in the germline V gene.

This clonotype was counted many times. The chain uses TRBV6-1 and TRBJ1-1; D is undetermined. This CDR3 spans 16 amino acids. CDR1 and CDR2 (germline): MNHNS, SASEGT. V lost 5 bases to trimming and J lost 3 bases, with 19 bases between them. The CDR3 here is CASSPLPQLEYTEAFF. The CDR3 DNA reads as TGTGCCAGCAGTCCCCTACCCCAACTTGAGTACACTGAAGCTTTCTTT.

DNA for the CDR3: TGCGCCAGCAGCTTGGCGTTTACTAGCGGGGAGGATGAGCAGTTCTTC. Protein product: CASSLAFTSGEDEQFF. The J gene is TRBJ2-1, the V gene TRBV5-1; TRBD2 matches 10 bases. V shed 0 bases and J 8 bases; nucleotides not matched to a gene: 8. From germline, CDR1 is SGHRS and CDR2 YFSETQ. This CDR3 has 16 amino acids. The full variable domain, completed using reference TRBV5-1 and TRBJ2-1, is KAGVTQTPRYLIKTRGQQVTLSCSPISGHRSVSWYQQTPGQGLQFLFEYFSETQRNKGNFPGRFSGRQFSNSRSEMNVSTLELGDSALYLCASSLAFTSGEDEQFFGPGTRLTVL.

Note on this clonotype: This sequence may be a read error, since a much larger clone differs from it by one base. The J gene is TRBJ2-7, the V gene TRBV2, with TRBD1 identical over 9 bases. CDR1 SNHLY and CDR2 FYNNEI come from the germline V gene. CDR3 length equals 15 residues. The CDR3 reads CVSAPRQGVKGEQYF. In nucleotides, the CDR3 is TGTGTCAGCGCCCCCCGACAGGGGGTAAAGGGGGAGCAGTACTTC.

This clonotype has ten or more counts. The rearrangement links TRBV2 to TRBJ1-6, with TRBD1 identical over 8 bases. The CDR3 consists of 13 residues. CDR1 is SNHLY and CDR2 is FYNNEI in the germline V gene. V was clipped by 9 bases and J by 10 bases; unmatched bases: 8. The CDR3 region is CARSGQGESPLHF. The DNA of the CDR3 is TGTGCCAGGAGCGGACAGGGAGAATCACCCCTCCACTTT.

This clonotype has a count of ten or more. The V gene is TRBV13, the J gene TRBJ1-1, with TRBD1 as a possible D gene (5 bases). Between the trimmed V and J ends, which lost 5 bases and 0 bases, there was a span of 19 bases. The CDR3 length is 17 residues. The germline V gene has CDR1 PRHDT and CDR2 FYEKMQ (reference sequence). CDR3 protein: CASSALRGNQMNTEAFF. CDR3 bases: TGTGCCAGCAGCGCTTTGCGGGGGAACCAAATGAACACTGAAGCTTTCTTT.

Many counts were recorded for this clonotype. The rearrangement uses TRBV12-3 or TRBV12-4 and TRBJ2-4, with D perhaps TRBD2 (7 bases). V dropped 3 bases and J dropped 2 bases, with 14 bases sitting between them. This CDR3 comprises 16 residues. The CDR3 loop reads CASSFAGAYPKNIQYF. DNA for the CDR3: TGTGCCAGCAGTTTCGCGGGGGCCTATCCCAAAAACATTCAGTACTTC.